Listed here are 8 T cell receptor beta chains from one sample, sequenced in a study of neoadjuvant anti-PD-1 for oral cavity cancer. Using immunoSEQ multiplex PCR, the repertoire was profiled, and TCRdb retains in-frame clones only, with some absent. In the table there are 75,000 to 100,000 clones, roughly four fifths of which are singletons. The sample here was PBMCs, taken before nivolumab (anti-PD-1) treatment. The receptors derive from a person between 40 and 85 years old with oral cavity squamous cell carcinoma.

The chain recombines TRBV21-1 with TRBJ1-2; the table's D call, TRBD1, was not checked against the DNA. TRBV21-1 is annotated as a pseudogene. The length of the CDR3 is 13 residues. CDR3 coding DNA: TGTGCCAGCCCCCAGGGGGTCAAGGATGGCTACACCTTC. Its protein is CASPQGVKDGYTF.

Comments on this clone: Other nucleotide sequences from this sample produce the same CDR3. This chain links TRBV2 with TRBJ2-3; D unresolved. V lost 8 bases and J 0 bases, leaving 6 bases between the germline ends. The CDR3 extends over 12 amino acids. Germline V CDR1 and CDR2: SNHLY, FYNNEI. For the CDR3, the DNA is TGTGCCAGCCGAGTAAGCACAGATACGCAGTATTTT. This translates into CASRVSTDTQYF.

CDR3 bases: TGTGCCAGCAGCTTATCAGGGAGGGATGGCTACACCTTC. This gives the protein CASSLSGRDGYTF. The J gene is TRBJ1-2, the V gene TRBV7-2, with D possibly matching TRBD1 (5 bases). The ends were cut back, 2 bases at V and 6 bases at J, with 10 bases in the middle. The germline gives CDR1 SGHTA, CDR2 FQGNSA. The CDR3 loop spans 13 amino acids.

This clone appeared once. V usage is TRBV7-9 and J usage is TRBJ2-3; a possible D gene is TRBD2 (6 bases). V was clipped by 3 bases and J by 2 bases, with 12 bases between them. The CDR3 is 15 residues long. CDR1 and CDR2 (germline): SEHNR, FQNEAQ (reference sequence). The CDR3 nucleotides read TGTGCCAGCAGCTTGTCCGGGACTTACACAGATACGCAGTATTTT. It yields the protein CASSLSGTYTDTQYF. Full variable domain (remainder filled in from reference TRBV7-9 and TRBJ2-3): DTGVSQNPRHKITKRGQNVTFRCDPISEHNRLYWYRQTLGQGPEFLTYFQNEAQLEKSRLLSDRFSAERPKGSFSTLEIQRTEQGDSAMYLCASSLSGTYTDTQYFGPGTRLTVL.

This chain uses TRBV6-1 with TRBJ2-7, with 9 nucleotides matching TRBD2. Trimming removed 4 bases from V and 5 bases from J; junction bases left unmatched: 12. Per the germline V gene, CDR1 is MNHNS and CDR2 is SASEGT. The CDR3 length is 16 residues. CDR3 in amino acids: CASSVLRSGSSDEQYF. CDR3 sequence (DNA): TGTGCCAGCAGTGTCCTTCGTAGCGGGAGTTCCGACGAGCAGTACTTC.

This sequence joins TRBV5-6 and TRBJ2-7; possibly TRBD1 for D (5 bases). Germline V CDR1 and CDR2: SGHDT, YYEEEE. V lost 5 bases and J lost 3, with 15 bases in between. CDR3 length: 14 amino acids. This chain's CDR3 is CASSLTVEGYEQYF. CDR3 bases: TGTGCCAGCAGTTTGACAGTGGAAGGCTACGAGCAGTACTTC.

The chain joins TRBV10-2 to TRBJ2-5; D is perhaps TRBD2 (7 bases). Germline loops: CDR1 WSHSY, CDR2 SAAADI. CDR3 length: 13 amino acids. The germline V and J ends were trimmed by 3 bases and 9 bases, with 14 bases remaining between them. The CDR3: CASSEQGGGAQYF. The CDR3, as DNA: TGCGCCAGCAGTGAACAGGGTGGGGGGGCCCAGTACTTC.

Note on this clone: Within the sample, other DNA sequences also encode this same CDR3. The J gene is TRBJ1-1, the V gene TRBV19, with 8 positions matching TRBD1. Trimming at V came to 6 bases and at J to 0 bases, leaving 3 bases not matched to a gene. The CDR3 contains 14 residues. The V gene's germline CDR1 is LNHDA and CDR2 SQIVND (reference sequence). CDR3 residues: CASRSGGMNTEAFF. As DNA, the CDR3 is TGTGCCAGTAGGTCAGGGGGCATGAACACTGAAGCTTTCTTT.